One sample yielded the 3 T cell receptor beta chains listed below, sequenced in a study of cytotoxic CD8 clonotypes in ibrutinib-treated CLL. Profiled with immunoSEQ multiplex PCR; TCRdb holds only in-frame clones, not every one. The sample lists about 130,000 clones; approximately 80% were seen once. The sample was PBMCs, taken after 24 months of ibrutinib treatment. These receptors all come from a human donor with chronic lymphocytic leukemia.

The V and J genes are TRBV6-4 and TRBJ1-1, with a possible D match to TRBD1 (5 bases). CDR1 is MRHNA and CDR2 is SNTAGT in the germline V gene. V lost 7 bases, J lost 7 bases, and 16 bases lay in between. The CDR3 has 13 residues. CDR3 residues: CASTYLRQSEAFF. The CDR3 region has the DNA TGTGCCAGCACCTACCTTCGACAGAGTGAAGCTTTCTTT.

This clone has a handful of counts. V is TRBV19 and J is TRBJ1-5, with 8 bases matching TRBD1. Germline V CDR1 and CDR2: LNHDA, SQIVND (reference sequence). V shed 5 bases and J 8 bases; nucleotides not matched to a gene: 8. This CDR3 spans 14 amino acids. CDR3 sequence (DNA): TGTGCCAGTAGTGGAAGGGACAGGTGGGAGCCCCAGCATTTT. This sequence encodes CASSGRDRWEPQHF. Together with reference TRBV19 and TRBJ1-5, the CDR3 gives the full variable domain: DGGITQSPKYLFRKEGQNVTLSCEQNLNHDAMYWYRQDPGQGLRLIYYSQIVNDFQKGDIAEGYSVSREKKESFPLTVTSAQKNPTAFYLCASSGRDRWEPQHFGDGTRLSIL.

The chain is built from TRBV29-1 and TRBJ1-4, with unresolved D. Germline V gene lookup returns CDR1 SQVTM and CDR2 ANQGSEA. Trimming shortened V by 5 bases and J by 4 bases, and 14 bases separated the two germline ends. CDR3 length equals 14 residues. For the CDR3, the DNA is TGCAGCGTTTCAGACGGATTAGTTAATGAAAAACTGTTTTTT. It translates to CSVSDGLVNEKLFF.